The entry below describes one TCR beta chain. This clonotype was observed many times. The antigen it binds to is not known. No quality values exist for individual bases; no much larger clone is one base distant. The study was a case-control design nested within a healthcare worker cohort in London, UK, with weekly nasopharyngeal swab PCR tests and blood sampling. Between 23 and 31 March 2020, the week of the UK lockdown, healthcare workers were enrolled and then followed up weekly for as long as 16 weeks. Library construction relied on 5' RACE. TCRdb lists the instrument as NextSeq 500. Unique molecular identifiers were attached to individual cDNA molecules in the TCR library protocol so that sequencing error and PCR bias could be corrected. TCR alpha and beta chains were both sequenced, and the abundances of alpha and beta sequences in each sample were closely correlated with each other. The original pipeline was this. V gene, J gene and CDR3 annotation of TCR sequences was performed with Decombinator V4. Expanded TCRs were defined as changing significantly between any two time points under a Poisson model with p below 0.0001. Abundances of TCRs were expressed as counts per million after normalisation to the total number of TCRs sequenced in each sample. TRAV1-2 paired with TRAJ12, TRAJ20 or TRAJ33 defined MAIT TCRs, while TRAV10 paired with TRAJ18 defined iNKT TCRs. VDJdb, accessed 1 November 2021, was searched for CMV, EBV and SARS-CoV-2 annotated TCRs, excluding TCRs annotated for multiple antigens. TCRdb's own reprocessing of the public reads used fastp at Q25 and MiXCR and kept productive beta chains. Each CDR3 protein appears once, grouped with its most common genes and DNA. None of the V and J calls come from the authors' own analysis; TCRdb made them. The sample table holds fewer than 30,000 distinct CDR3 sequences, of which just over 4% were seen once. In total, the top ten clones hold roughly 6.2% of the sample.

Spanning cysteine to phenylalanine, the CDR3 consists of 17 amino acids. Just the 51-base CDR3 DNA is kept, in frame starting at base 1. CDR1 and CDR2, looked up from the germline V gene, are SGHRS and YFSETQ. V lost 4 bases and J lost 0 bases; the stretch between them is 20 bases long. This entry belongs to a study of early T cells in non-severe SARS-CoV-2 infection (dated by TCRdb to about 2021). Some background on the complete study: Because TCR sequencing was done on bulk RNA from unsorted whole blood, the alpha and beta chains could not be paired.

Broader findings and caveats from the paper: VDJdb matching was skewed toward anti-spike CD8 responses, so virus-specific expansions were likely underestimated and private and CD4 specificities were missed.

This TCR was recovered from an adult who was a healthcare worker with PCR-confirmed SARS-CoV-2 infection or an uninfected control (not recorded which). Sequencing was done on a sample of whole blood. The rearrangement combines TRBV5-1 with TRBJ2-7; the D gene cannot be named for sure. The CDR3 reads CASSPRSAQAISYEQYF. The DNA sequence follows: TGCGCCAGCAGCCCTCGCTCGGCGCAGGCGATCTCCTACGAGCAGTACTTC.